This entry concerns a single T cell receptor (beta chain). Its antigen is still unknown. The V and J ends lost 6 bases and 6 bases, in that order; junction bases with no gene match: 4. Germline-derived CDR1 and CDR2 are MNHNY and SVGAGI (reference sequence). The CDR3 sequence is 12 residues long. This entry belongs to a study of shared clonotypes between healthy human individuals. Study details: Participating donors consisted of two women and a few men aged 18 to 49. Regarding the study as a whole: Sharing across four donors was seen in 5% to 5.5% of naive CD4 clonotypes. Naive subsets generally had larger estimated richness than memory subsets. Genetic and exposure-history diversity was limited by the small donor number.

Generated by immunoSEQ multiplex PCR, the TCRdb table keeps only in-frame clones and is missing some. This table has approximately 2.4 million clones, around 95% appearing once. The TCR sequence derives from a man aged 18 to 29 in good health. The sample was naive CD4+ T cells sorted from blood. Noted subset: CD45RA+ positively selected. The V and J genes are TRBV6-6 and TRBJ1-1, with TRBD1 identical over 7 bases. In nucleotides, the CDR3 is TGTGCCAGCAGGACAGGGCAGGCTGAAGCTTTCTTT. Protein product: CASRTGQAEAFF.